This TCR beta chain is from a study of blood T cell repertoires in COVID-19 (dated by TCRdb to 2020 to 2021). Looking at the study overall: Collaborator samples came from the United States, Italy and Spain and covered acute and convalescent phases of COVID-19. The material from the prospective study consisted of cDNA or gDNA derived from T cells, B-cell-depleted T cells, or PBMCs. The dataset comprised deeply sampled blood TCRbeta repertoires from subjects exposed to, actively infected with, or recovered from COVID-19. The repertoires were made available in a free public database intended to serve as a resource for research on the immune response to SARS-CoV-2. Samples were obtained from the ongoing ImmuneRACE study (first 160 participants) and from about 1,300 subjects provided by 6 global collaborators. Sample metadata almost always included a de-identified subject ID, COVID-19 status, age in years and sex. Where available, HLA class I and class II types were taken from metadata supplied by the sample provider and were not determined by assay-based typing. Overall results and qualifications from the work: Clinical and demographic metadata were provided uncurated, with the amount varying by source and participant.

TCRbeta CDR3 regions were amplified from genomic DNA by means of the immunoSEQ Assay, a bias-controlled multiplex PCR. Turning to the authors' computational methods: Within the assay, amplification of reference gene primers was used to estimate how many nucleated cells each sample contained. To quantify the absolute abundance of each unique TCRbeta CDR3 rearrangement, sequence reads were collapsed and filtered. Productive Simpson clonality was computed per sample as the square root of Simpson's diversity index over productive rearrangements. What TCRdb holds here is the immuneACCESS table cut down to in-frame rearrangements. Part of the clones is not present; checked against another copy, under half of the missing clones reflect an unresolved V gene, and the others are unexplained. That table is the source of V, J and clone size, and D and trimming were worked out from the DNA. The sample contains some 150,000 clones, 75% to 90% of them found a single time. Roughly 4% of the sample goes to the ten largest clones.

With respect to this clone: This receptor's antigen is unknown. Per-base qualities were not stored, and no clone one base away is much larger.

From cysteine to phenylalanine, the CDR3 is 14 amino acids long. The read is trimmed to its CDR3 DNA, 42 bases read in frame from base 1. CDR1 and CDR2, per the germline V gene, are SGHRS and YFSETQ. Cut back by 0 bases and 4 bases, the V and J ends lie 10 bases apart. The collaborating institutions used their own protocols to collect whole blood in K2EDTA tubes. For TCRbeta analysis, collaborator samples were shipped as frozen whole blood, as isolated PBMCs, or as DNA extracted from either sample type. Sequenced: peripheral blood. The sequence is built from TRBV5-1 and TRBJ1-2; the D gene is possibly TRBD1, with 6 bases matching. This receptor was obtained from a woman aged 80 or over with acute or convalescent COVID-19. The bases are TGCGCCAGCAGCTTGGGAGCGGGGGCCTATGGCTACACCTTC. Its coded protein is CASSLGAGAYGYTF.